These 30 T cell receptor beta chains share one sample of origin, sequenced in a study of beta chain features in type 1 diabetes. Sequenced material consisted of expressed TCRB transcripts (all of the isolated RNA was reverse transcribed). Clones were sequenced by immunoSEQ multiplex PCR, and TCRdb holds only the in-frame ones, with some missing. The table lists 600,000 to 700,000 clones, around 12% of them singletons. The study's findings and limits: Type 1 diabetes patients showed a moderate but significant shortening of TCRB CDR3s in all four CD4+ subsets.

The antigens of these receptors remain unknown. Sequences were obtained from naive CD4+ T cells from blood. Receptors originate from a man younger than 40 with type 1 diabetes.

This chain connects TRBV30 to TRBJ2-5; D may be TRBD2 (5 bases). The J call is doubtful: the DNA matches TRBJ2-7 better. The CDR3 loop spans 15 amino acids. Germline CDR1 reads GTSNPN; CDR2 reads SVGIG (reference sequence). The CDR3 DNA follows: TGTGCCTGGGGTAGGTACAGCGGATTCTCCTACGAGCAGTACTTC. Its translation is CAWGRYSGFSYEQYF.

The V call is TRBV4-3, the J call TRBJ1-3, with TRBD1 as a possible D gene (5 bases). V was shortened by 4 bases and J by 0 bases, with 16 bases between the two germline ends. CDR1 and CDR2 (germline): LGHNA, YSLEER. The CDR3 is 17 residues long. CDR3 protein: CASSRSDSPISGNTIYF. For the CDR3, the DNA is TGCGCCAGCAGCCGGTCAGACAGTCCAATCTCTGGAAACACCATATATTTT.

The chain links TRBV29-1 to TRBJ2-7; a possible D gene is TRBD1 (6 bases). The CDR3 totals 13 residues. CDR1 and CDR2 from the germline V gene are SQVTM and ANQGSEA. V gave up 4 bases and J gave up 4 bases, with 14 bases separating them. The chain's CDR3 is CSVAPDSLYEQYF. CDR3 in DNA: TGCAGCGTTGCTCCGGACAGTTTATACGAGCAGTACTTC.

The genes are TRBV5-4 and TRBJ2-5, with 8 bases aligning to TRBD1. The CDR3 sequence is 12 residues long. With 4 bases clipped from V and 9 bases from J, the junction kept 5 bases outside the gene matches. Germline V gene sequence: CDR1 SGHNT, CDR2 YYREEE (reference sequence). CDR3 protein: CASSPDRAAQYF. The CDR3 region has the DNA TGTGCCAGCAGCCCGGACAGGGCGGCCCAGTACTTC.

The V gene is TRBV28, the J gene TRBJ2-7; no definite D call. The length of the CDR3 is 12 residues. V was cut by 5 bases and J by 1 base, with 6 bases left in between. The germline V gene encodes CDR1 MDHEN and CDR2 SYDVKM. The CDR3 spells CASSPNSYEQYF. CDR3 DNA sequence: TGTGCCAGCAGTCCCAATTCCTACGAGCAGTACTTC.

V gene TRBV28 combines with J gene TRBJ2-1, with 12 bases aligning to TRBD2. Trimming cost V 6 bases and J 7 bases; bases outside gene matches: 13. The CDR3 contains 17 residues. Germline loops: CDR1 MDHEN, CDR2 SYDVKM. CDR3 nucleotides: TGTGCCAGCAGCCTTAGTAGACTAGCGGGGGTAATGAATGAGCAGTTCTTC. Translating gives CASSLSRLAGVMNEQFF.

The chain couples TRBV7-2 to TRBJ1-4, with D unclear. From germline, CDR1 is SGHTA and CDR2 FQGNSA. The CDR3 runs to 13 residues. With 4 bases removed from V and 7 bases from J, the gap between germline ends came to 10 bases. CDR3 bases: TGTGCCAGCAGCTCGGGAGCCGCTGAAAAACTGTTTTTT. Translation: CASSSGAAEKLFF.

The chain is built from TRBV6-5 and TRBJ1-2; 10 bases fit TRBD1. From germline, CDR1 is MNHEY and CDR2 SVGAGI. The CDR3 contains 15 residues. With 6 bases clipped from V and 11 bases from J, the junction kept 15 bases outside the gene matches. CDR3 region: CASRPPGQGIFGYTF. In DNA, the CDR3 is TGTGCCAGCAGGCCCCCGGGACAGGGGATTTTTGGATACACCTTC.

The rearrangement uses TRBV5-1 and TRBJ1-4; the match to TRBD1 covers 7 bases. V trimming: 4 bases; J trimming: 5 bases; junction bases outside the gene matches: 5. Germline values: CDR1 SGHRS, CDR2 YFSETQ. The CDR3 has 14 amino acids. The CDR3 DNA reads as TGCGCCAGCAGCCTAGGGGGCAGCAATGAAAAACTGTTTTTT. It specifies CASSLGGSNEKLFF.

This clone turned up a few times. The chain is built from TRBV25-1 and TRBJ1-2; the match to TRBD1 covers 8 bases. The CDR3 loop spans 16 amino acids. In germline, CDR1 is MGHDK, CDR2 SYGVNS. The J segment lost 5 bases and the V segment lost 4 bases, leaving 12 bases of the junction unmatched. CDR3 bases: TGTGCCAGCAGTGTGGGCAGGGGGCTATCGTCGTATGGCTACACCTTC. As protein: CASSVGRGLSSYGYTF.

A few counts support this clone. V usage is TRBV7-9 and J usage is TRBJ2-7; 9 positions agree with TRBD1. Germline V gives CDR1 SEHNR, CDR2 FQNEAQ (reference sequence). The CDR3 extends over 15 amino acids. The V and J ends lost 3 bases and 5 bases, in that order; junction bases with no gene match: 8. CDR3 sequence: CASSLSWDRVDEQYF. The CDR3 region has the DNA TGTGCCAGCAGCTTGTCCTGGGACAGGGTCGACGAGCAGTACTTC.

The table lists this clone with a few counts. The V gene is TRBV4-2, the J gene TRBJ2-1; 7 positions agree with TRBD2. Germline V gene sequence: CDR1 LGHNA, CDR2 YNFKEQ. The CDR3 loop spans 16 amino acids. Trimming took 0 bases from V and 2 from J; bases not matched to a gene: 4. For the CDR3, the DNA is TGTGCCAGCAGCCAAGAACCTAGCGGCCCCTACAATGAGCAGTTCTTC. It encodes CASSQEPSGPYNEQFF.

The chain joins TRBV7-2 to TRBJ2-7, with a possible D match to TRBD1 (6 bases). The CDR3 loop spans 14 amino acids. Per germline, CDR1 SGHTA and CDR2 FQGNSA. V was shortened by 4 bases and J by 6 bases, with 16 bases between the two germline ends. The CDR3 here is CASSSLGQSREQYF. The CDR3 DNA reads TGTGCCAGCAGCTCCCTTGGACAGTCTCGCGAGCAGTACTTC.

The chain links TRBV6-4 to TRBJ1-4, with 10 nucleotides matching TRBD1. Germline CDR1 is MRHNA and CDR2 is SNTAGT. V lost 3 bases, J lost 5 bases, and 3 bases stayed unmatched. The CDR3 loop spans 15 amino acids. CDR3 bases: TGTGCCAGCAGTGAAGGACAGGGGGAGAATGAAAAACTGTTTTTT. This sequence encodes CASSEGQGENEKLFF.

This clone came up a few times. The genes are TRBV7-2 and TRBJ1-6; D gene uncertain. This CDR3 is 13 amino acids long. Germline V gene lookup returns CDR1 SGHTA and CDR2 FQGNSA. V was pared by 4 bases and J by 10 bases, with 11 bases between. CDR3: CASSSSGGSPLHF. CDR3 nucleotides: TGTGCCAGCAGCTCATCTGGAGGGTCACCCCTCCACTTT.

This clone was counted between two and nine times. CDR3 sequence reads: CASRLGLGTDTQYF. The CDR3, as DNA: TGTGCCAGCCGCCTGGGACTAGGCACAGATACGCAGTATTTT. V usage is TRBV5-8 and J usage is TRBJ2-3; 8 bases line up with TRBD2. V lost 7 bases and J lost 1; bases outside the gene matches: 5. Germline V lookup: CDR1 SGHTS, CDR2 YDEGEE. The CDR3 has 14 residues.

With respect to this clone: Its ends do not fully match the called genes, so a read error is possible. The chain recombines TRBV19 with TRBJ1-2, with D tentatively TRBD1 (6 bases). Germline CDR1 reads LNHDA; CDR2 reads SQIVND (reference sequence). The CDR3 spans 12 residues. Written as DNA, the CDR3 is TGTGCCACCTACACGACAGGAATCCCTAGGTTCTTC. It specifies CATYTTGIPRFF.

This clone was seen a few times. The chain combines TRBV4-3 with TRBJ1-2; 9 positions agree with TRBD1. Germline CDR1 reads LGHNA; CDR2 reads YSLEER. This CDR3 comprises 15 residues. With V trimmed by 0 bases and J by 2 bases, 1 base remained unmatched. The CDR3 sequence: CASSQEDRGNYGYTF. The CDR3 DNA is TGCGCCAGCAGCCAAGAAGACAGGGGGAACTATGGCTACACCTTC.

The chain links TRBV5-1 to TRBJ2-7; D not certain. Germline CDR1 is SGHRS and CDR2 is YFSETQ. The CDR3 runs 12 residues. V was trimmed by 4 bases and J by 6 bases, leaving 11 bases between them. CDR3 DNA sequence: TGCGCCAGCAGCCCCCCCTTGGGCGAGCAGTACTTC. Translated, it gives CASSPPLGEQYF.

The V call is TRBV28, the J call TRBJ2-7; D gene unclear. Trimming left V 6 bases short and J 3 bases short, with 9 bases between. The CDR3 spans 12 residues. The germline CDR1 and CDR2 sequences are MDHEN and SYDVKM. The CDR3 protein is CASSVQIYEQYF. In nucleotides, the CDR3 is TGTGCCAGCAGCGTACAGATCTACGAGCAGTACTTC.

This clone was observed many times. The V call is TRBV14, the J call TRBJ2-4; 11 nucleotides match TRBD1. V shed 4 bases, J shed 7 bases, and the junction held 3 bases outside the gene matches. The length of the CDR3 is 14 residues. Germline CDR1 and CDR2: SGHDN and FVKESK. CDR3 coding DNA: TGTGCCAGCAGCCCCAGGACAGGGGGCAACATTCAGTACTTC. Residues: CASSPRTGGNIQYF.

This chain uses TRBV4-2 with TRBJ2-2; TRBD1 agrees at 10 bases. Trimming at V came to 3 bases and at J to 7 bases, leaving 14 bases not matched to a gene. CDR3 length: 18 amino acids. Germline loops: CDR1 LGHNA, CDR2 YNFKEQ. The CDR3 DNA reads TGTGCCAGCAGCCACAAGACAGGGGGCGAGACTTTTAGCGGGGAGCTGTTTTTT. It specifies CASSHKTGGETFSGELFF.

The rearrangement uses TRBV27 and TRBJ1-1, with D perhaps TRBD1 (6 bases). The V gene lost 7 bases and the J gene lost 6 bases, with 15 bases spanning the gap. Germline V gives CDR1 MNHEY, CDR2 SMNVEV (reference sequence). This CDR3 contains 13 residues. The CDR3 is CASTSERGAEAFF. CDR3 sequence (DNA): TGTGCCAGCACCTCTGAGAGGGGGGCTGAAGCTTTCTTT.

The V and J genes are TRBV5-1 and TRBJ1-4; D is unclear. V was clipped by 2 bases and J by 3 bases, with 8 bases between them. The CDR3 runs to 14 residues. The germline gives CDR1 SGHRS, CDR2 YFSETQ. The CDR3 region has the DNA TGCGCCAGCAGCTTTCAGTCATCTAATGAAAAACTGTTTTTT. It specifies CASSFQSSNEKLFF. Complete variable domain (other parts from reference TRBV5-1 and TRBJ1-4): KAGVTQTPRYLIKTRGQQVTLSCSPISGHRSVSWYQQTPGQGLQFLFEYFSETQRNKGNFPGRFSGRQFSNSRSEMNVSTLELGDSALYLCASSFQSSNEKLFFGSGTQLSVL.

This clone has more than one count but fewer than ten. The chain couples TRBV18 to TRBJ2-1; 9 bases match TRBD1. Losses at the gene ends were 2 bases for V and 6 bases for J; bases not matched to a gene: 11. This CDR3 has 17 residues. Germline lookup yields CDR1 KGHSH and CDR2 LQKENI. In nucleotides, the CDR3 is TGTGCCAGCTCACCATTGGGGGACAGGGTCTCAATCAATGAGCAGTTCTTC. It translates to CASSPLGDRVSINEQFF.

This clone was recorded a few times. V is TRBV4-3 and J is TRBJ2-6; 8 nucleotides align to TRBD1. This CDR3 is built from 20 residues. Trimming took 0 bases from V and 2 from J; bases not matched to a gene: 12. Germline values: CDR1 LGHNA, CDR2 YSLEER. In DNA form, the CDR3 reads TGCGCCAGCAGCCAAGATCACCGGACAGGGAAAGGACCTGGGGCCAACGTCCTGACTTTC. This sequence encodes CASSQDHRTGKGPGANVLTF.

The V and J genes are TRBV9 and TRBJ2-2; 13 bases are shared with TRBD2. Germline lookup yields CDR1 SGDLS and CDR2 YYNGEE. The CDR3 runs to 16 residues. V was clipped by 4 bases and J by 6 bases; unmatched bases: 6. The CDR3 spells CASSPRLAGGPGELFF. The CDR3 DNA is TGTGCCAGCAGCCCGAGACTAGCGGGGGGCCCCGGGGAGCTGTTTTTT.

This clone turned up a few times. This sample includes further DNA sequences coding for the same CDR3. This chain connects TRBV5-1 to TRBJ2-1, with 10 bases that match TRBD2. The CDR3 is 16 amino acids. The germline gives CDR1 SGHRS, CDR2 YFSETQ. V dropped 0 bases and J dropped 0; count of bases not matched to a gene: 0. DNA for the CDR3: TGCGCCAGCAGCTTGGCTAGCGGGAGCTCCTACAATGAGCAGTTCTTC. It encodes CASSLASGSSYNEQFF.

This clone appeared a few times. This specimen includes other DNA sequences encoding the same CDR3. The chain is built from TRBV6-5 and TRBJ1-5; D unclear. The germline CDR1 and CDR2 sequences are MNHEY and SVGAGI. The CDR3 loop spans 13 amino acids. V lost 2 bases and J 4 bases, leaving 6 bases between the germline ends. CDR3 sequence (DNA): TGTGCCAGCAGTTACGGGCGAAATCAGCCCCAGCATTTT. This gives the protein CASSYGRNQPQHF.

Only a few counts were recorded for this clone. V usage is TRBV5-6 and J usage is TRBJ2-7, with 8 positions matching TRBD1. J was trimmed by 11 bases and V by 2 bases; bases with no gene match: 15. The CDR3 length is 15 residues. In germline, CDR1 is SGHDT, CDR2 YYEEEE. Here the CDR3 reads CASSFLGQGTRLEYF. In nucleotides, the CDR3 is TGTGCCAGCAGCTTCCTCGGACAGGGAACCCGACTAGAGTACTTC.